A single sample is the source of the 5 T cell receptor beta chains below, sequenced in a study of CD8+ T cells in alopecia areata. Following RNA extraction, reverse transcription yielded cDNA that acted as the sequencing template. The assay was immunoSEQ multiplex PCR, and TCRdb's table has in-frame clones only and misses some. The sample lists around 190,000 clones, around three fifths occurring once. The specimen sequenced was CD8+ T cells sorted from blood. The receptors were gathered from a human donor in good health.

The J gene is TRBJ2-7, the V gene TRBV7-9, with 7 bases identical to TRBD2. Germline V gives CDR1 SEHNR, CDR2 FQNEAQ (reference sequence). The CDR3 sequence is 16 residues long. The V gene end was trimmed by 2 bases and the J gene end by 3 bases; junction bases not matched to a gene: 10. CDR3: CASSLPRSGALYEQYF. CDR3 in DNA: TGTGCCAGCAGCTTACCTCGGAGCGGGGCCCTCTACGAGCAGTACTTC.

V gene TRBV7-9 combines with J gene TRBJ2-5; 7 bases map to TRBD2. V dropped 5 bases and J dropped 6; count of bases not matched to a gene: 12. Germline CDR1 is SEHNR and CDR2 is FQNEAQ (reference sequence). CDR3 length equals 15 residues. CDR3 sequence (DNA): TGTGCCAGCAGCCCGCCTTGGGAGGGAAGGAAGACCCAGTACTTC. It yields the protein CASSPPWEGRKTQYF.

V gene TRBV7-2 combines with J gene TRBJ2-6; tentative D call: TRBD2 (5 bases). The germline V and J ends were trimmed by 2 bases and 6 bases, with 17 bases remaining between them. The CDR3 runs to 17 residues. In germline, CDR1 is SGHTA, CDR2 FQGNSA. CDR3 region: CASSLISGLVSANVLTF. The DNA for the CDR3 is TGTGCCAGCAGCTTAATTTCCGGACTCGTTTCGGCCAACGTCCTGACTTTC. Filled out from reference TRBV7-2 and TRBJ2-6, the complete variable domain reads GAGVSQSPSNKVTEKGKDVELRCDPISGHTALYWYRQSLGQGLEFLIYFQGNSAPDKSGLPSDRFSAERTGGSVSTLTIQRTQQEDSAVYLCASSLISGLVSANVLTFGAGSRLTVL.

The chain has TRBV10-3 and TRBJ2-7; 16 bases agree with TRBD2. V lost 3 bases and J lost 3; bases outside the gene matches: 8. This CDR3 spans 18 amino acids. Germline CDR1 is ENHRY and CDR2 is SYGVKD. CDR3 region: CAISDLGLAGGYGYEQYF. CDR3 coding DNA: TGTGCCATCAGTGACTTGGGACTAGCGGGGGGGTACGGCTACGAGCAGTACTTC.

The chain employs TRBV2 and TRBJ2-7; TRBD1 might be the D (6 bases). The CDR3 has 17 amino acids. Germline V lookup: CDR1 SNHLY, CDR2 FYNNEI. Trimming stripped 4 bases from V and 1 base from J, with 20 bases between. CDR3 region: CASSVQGTHTNSYEQYF. The CDR3 DNA is TGTGCCAGCAGTGTACAGGGAACCCACACGAATTCCTACGAGCAGTACTTC.